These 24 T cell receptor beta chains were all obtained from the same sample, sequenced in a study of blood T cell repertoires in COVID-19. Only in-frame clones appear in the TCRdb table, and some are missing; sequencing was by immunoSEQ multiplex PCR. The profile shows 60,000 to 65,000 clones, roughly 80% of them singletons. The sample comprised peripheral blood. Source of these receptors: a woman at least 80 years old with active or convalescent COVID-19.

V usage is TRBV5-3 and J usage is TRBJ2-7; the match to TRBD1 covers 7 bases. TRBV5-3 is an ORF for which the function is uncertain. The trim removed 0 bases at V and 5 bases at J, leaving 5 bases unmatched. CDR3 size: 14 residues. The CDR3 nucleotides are TGTGCCAGAAGCTTGGGACAGGGTAGGCACGAGCAGTACTTC. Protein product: CARSLGQGRHEQYF.

Here the CDR3 reads CASSLDQGNEQFF. The DNA for the CDR3 is TGCGCCAGCAGCTTGGACCAGGGAAATGAGCAGTTCTTC. The chain couples TRBV5-1 to TRBJ2-1; maybe TRBD1 (5 bases). Germline V gene lookup returns CDR1 SGHRS and CDR2 YFSETQ. Trimming cost V 0 bases and J 7 bases, with 8 bases left between them. This CDR3 has 13 amino acids.

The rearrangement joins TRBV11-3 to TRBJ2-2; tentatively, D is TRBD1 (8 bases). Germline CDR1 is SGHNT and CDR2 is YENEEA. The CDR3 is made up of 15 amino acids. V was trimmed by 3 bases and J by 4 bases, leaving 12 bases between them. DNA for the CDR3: TGTGCCAGCAGCTTGAACAGGGGGGGCACCGGGGAGCTGTTTTTT. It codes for CASSLNRGGTGELFF. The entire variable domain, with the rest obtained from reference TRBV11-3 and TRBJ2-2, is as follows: EAGVVQSPRYKIIEKKQPVAFWCNPISGHNTLYWYLQNLGQGPELLIRYENEEAVDDSQLPKDRFSAERLKGVDSTLKIQPAELGDSAVYLCASSLNRGGTGELFFGEGSRLTVL.

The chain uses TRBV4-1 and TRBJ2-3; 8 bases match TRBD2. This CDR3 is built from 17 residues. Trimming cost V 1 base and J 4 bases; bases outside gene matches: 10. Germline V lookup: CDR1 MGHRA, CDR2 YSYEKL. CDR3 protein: CASSQGVSTGGPDTQYF. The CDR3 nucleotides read TGCGCCAGCAGCCAAGGAGTGTCAACGGGGGGGCCAGATACGCAGTATTTT.

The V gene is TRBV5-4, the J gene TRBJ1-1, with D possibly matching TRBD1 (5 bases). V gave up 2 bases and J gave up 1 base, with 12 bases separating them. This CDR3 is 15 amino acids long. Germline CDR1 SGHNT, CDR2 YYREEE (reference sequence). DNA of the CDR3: TGTGCCAGCAGCTTTAAGACAGCGGGGAACACTGAAGCTTTCTTT. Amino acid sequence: CASSFKTAGNTEAFF.

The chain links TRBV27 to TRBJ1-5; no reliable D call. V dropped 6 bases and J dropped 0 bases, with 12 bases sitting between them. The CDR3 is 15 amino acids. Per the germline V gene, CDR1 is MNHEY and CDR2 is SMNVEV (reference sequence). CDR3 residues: CASRRAFNSNQPQHF. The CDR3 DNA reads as TGTGCCAGCAGGCGGGCATTTAATAGCAATCAGCCCCAGCATTTT.

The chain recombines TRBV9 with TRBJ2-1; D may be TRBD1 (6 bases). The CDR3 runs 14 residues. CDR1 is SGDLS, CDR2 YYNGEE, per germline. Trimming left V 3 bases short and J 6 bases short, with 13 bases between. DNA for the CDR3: TGTGCCAGCAGCGGTACGGACAGACGCAATGAGCAGTTCTTC. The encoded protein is CASSGTDRRNEQFF.

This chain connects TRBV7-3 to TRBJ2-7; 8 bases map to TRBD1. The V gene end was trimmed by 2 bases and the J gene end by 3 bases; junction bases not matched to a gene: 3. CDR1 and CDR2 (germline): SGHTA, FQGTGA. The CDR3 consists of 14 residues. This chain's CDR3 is CASSLAGTGYEQYF. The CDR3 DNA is TGTGCCAGCAGCTTAGCCGGGACAGGCTACGAGCAGTACTTC. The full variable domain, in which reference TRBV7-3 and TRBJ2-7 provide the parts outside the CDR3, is GAGVSQTPSNKVTEKGKYVELRCDPISGHTALYWYRQSLGQGPEFLIYFQGTGAADDSGLPNDRFFAVRPEGSVSTLKIQRTERGDSAVYLCASSLAGTGYEQYFGPGTRLTVT.

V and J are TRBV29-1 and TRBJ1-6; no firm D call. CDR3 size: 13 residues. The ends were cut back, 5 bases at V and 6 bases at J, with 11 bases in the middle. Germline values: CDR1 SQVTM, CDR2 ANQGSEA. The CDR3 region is CSVLENSNSPLHF. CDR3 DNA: TGCAGCGTTCTGGAGAATTCTAATTCACCCCTCCACTTT.

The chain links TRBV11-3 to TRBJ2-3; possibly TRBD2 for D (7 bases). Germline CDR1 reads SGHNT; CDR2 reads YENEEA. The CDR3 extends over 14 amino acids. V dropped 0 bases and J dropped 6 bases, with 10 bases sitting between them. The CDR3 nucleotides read TGTGCCAGCAGCTTAGATTGGGGGGGCGATACGCAGTATTTT. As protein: CASSLDWGGDTQYF.

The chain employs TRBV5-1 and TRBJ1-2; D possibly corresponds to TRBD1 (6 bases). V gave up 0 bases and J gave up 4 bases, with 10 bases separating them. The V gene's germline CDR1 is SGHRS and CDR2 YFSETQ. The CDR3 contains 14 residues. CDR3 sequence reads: CASSLAQGSYGYTF. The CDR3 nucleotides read TGCGCCAGCAGCTTGGCTCAGGGGTCCTATGGCTACACCTTC.

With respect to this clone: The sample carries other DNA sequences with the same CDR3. CDR3 loop: CASSQGQGNEKLFF. The CDR3 DNA reads TGTGCCAGCAGCCAAGGGCAGGGTAATGAAAAACTGTTTTTT. This chain connects TRBV4-2 to TRBJ1-4; TRBD1 is a possible D gene (5 bases). The CDR3 covers 14 residues. CDR1 and CDR2 from the germline V gene are LGHNA and YNFKEQ. Trimming removed 1 base from V and 4 bases from J, with 7 bases in between.

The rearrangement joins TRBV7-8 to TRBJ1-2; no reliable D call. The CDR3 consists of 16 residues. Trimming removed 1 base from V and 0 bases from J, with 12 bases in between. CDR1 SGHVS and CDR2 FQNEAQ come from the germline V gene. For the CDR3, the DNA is TGTGCCAGCAGCTTAGTAGCGGGCCCTGCTAACTATGGCTACACCTTC. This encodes CASSLVAGPANYGYTF.

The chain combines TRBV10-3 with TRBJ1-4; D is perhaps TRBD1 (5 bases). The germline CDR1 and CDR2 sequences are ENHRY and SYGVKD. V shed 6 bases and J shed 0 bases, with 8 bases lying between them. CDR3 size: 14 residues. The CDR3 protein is CAISSGTTNEKLFF. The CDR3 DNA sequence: TGTGCCATCAGCTCAGGGACAACTAATGAAAAACTGTTTTTT.

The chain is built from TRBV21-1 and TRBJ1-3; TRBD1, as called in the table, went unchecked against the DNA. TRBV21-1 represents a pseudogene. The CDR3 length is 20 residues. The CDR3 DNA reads TGTGCCAGCAGCTCCCCTGGGACAGGGCGAAACCTCTACTCTGGAAACACCATATATTTT. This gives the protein CASSSPGTGRNLYSGNTIYF.

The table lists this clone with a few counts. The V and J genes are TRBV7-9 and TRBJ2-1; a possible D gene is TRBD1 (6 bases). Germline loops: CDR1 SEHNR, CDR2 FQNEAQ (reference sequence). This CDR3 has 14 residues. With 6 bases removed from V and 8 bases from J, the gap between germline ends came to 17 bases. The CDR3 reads CASRPGTSFDEQFF. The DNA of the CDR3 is TGTGCCAGCAGACCCGGGACATCTTTCGATGAGCAGTTCTTC.

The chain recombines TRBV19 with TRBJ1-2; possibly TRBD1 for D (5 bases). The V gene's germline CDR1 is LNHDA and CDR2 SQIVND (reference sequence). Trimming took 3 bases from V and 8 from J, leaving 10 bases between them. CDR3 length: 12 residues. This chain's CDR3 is CASSIESGGYTF. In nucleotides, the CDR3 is TGTGCCAGTAGTATCGAGTCAGGGGGCTACACCTTC. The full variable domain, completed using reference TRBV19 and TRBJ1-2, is DGGITQSPKYLFRKEGQNVTLSCEQNLNHDAMYWYRQDPGQGLRLIYYSQIVNDFQKGDIAEGYSVSREKKESFPLTVTSAQKNPTAFYLCASSIESGGYTFGSGTRLTVV.

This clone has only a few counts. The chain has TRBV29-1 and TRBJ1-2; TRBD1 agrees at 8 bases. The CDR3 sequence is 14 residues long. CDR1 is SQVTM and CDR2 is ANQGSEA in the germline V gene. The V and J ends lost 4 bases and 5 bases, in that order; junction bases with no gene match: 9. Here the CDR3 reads CSVAERRTGYGYTF. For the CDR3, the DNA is TGCAGCGTTGCGGAAAGGCGGACAGGGTATGGCTACACCTTC.

The CDR3 nucleotides read TGTGCCAGTCGACCCGGGACTAGCGTGCAGACCCAGTACTTC. It is translated as CASRPGTSVQTQYF. The rearrangement uses TRBV19 and TRBJ2-5; 10 positions agree with TRBD2. V shed 8 bases and J 6 bases; nucleotides not matched to a gene: 9. There are 14 residues in the CDR3. From germline, CDR1 is LNHDA and CDR2 SQIVND (reference sequence).

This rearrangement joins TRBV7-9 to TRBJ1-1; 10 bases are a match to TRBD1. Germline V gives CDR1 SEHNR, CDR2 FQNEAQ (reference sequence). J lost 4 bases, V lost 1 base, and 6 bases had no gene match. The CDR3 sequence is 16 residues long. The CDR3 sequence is CASSLGGTGVVTEAFF. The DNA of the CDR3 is TGTGCCAGCAGCTTAGGTGGGACAGGGGTTGTCACTGAAGCTTTCTTT.

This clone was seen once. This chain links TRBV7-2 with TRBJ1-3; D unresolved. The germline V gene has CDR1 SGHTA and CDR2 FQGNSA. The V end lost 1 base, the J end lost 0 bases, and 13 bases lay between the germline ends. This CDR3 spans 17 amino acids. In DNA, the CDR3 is TGTGCCAGCAGCTTAGTGGGCACCGAGAGCTCTGGAAACACCATATATTTT. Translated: CASSLVGTESSGNTIYF.

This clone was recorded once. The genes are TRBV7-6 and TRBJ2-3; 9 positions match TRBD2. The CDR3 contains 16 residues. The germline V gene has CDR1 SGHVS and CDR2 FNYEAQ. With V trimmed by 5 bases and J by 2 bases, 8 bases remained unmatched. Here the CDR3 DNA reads TGTGCCAGCAGCACCGAGCGGGGGGCCTTCACAGATACGCAGTATTTT. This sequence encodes CASSTERGAFTDTQYF.

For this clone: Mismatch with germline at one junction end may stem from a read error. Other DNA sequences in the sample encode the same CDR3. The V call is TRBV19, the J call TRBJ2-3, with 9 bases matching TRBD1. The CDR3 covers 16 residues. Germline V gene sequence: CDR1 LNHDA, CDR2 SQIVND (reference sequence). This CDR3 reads CASSIKRDRVTDTQYF. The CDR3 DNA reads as TGTGCCAGTAGTATTAAGAGGGACAGGGTCACAGATACACAGTATTTT.

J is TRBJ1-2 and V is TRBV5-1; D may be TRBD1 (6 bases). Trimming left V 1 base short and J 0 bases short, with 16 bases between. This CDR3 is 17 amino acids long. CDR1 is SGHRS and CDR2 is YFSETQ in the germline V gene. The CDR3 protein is CASSLTWTAQTNYGYTF. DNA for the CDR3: TGCGCCAGCAGCTTGACCTGGACAGCCCAAACTAACTATGGCTACACCTTC. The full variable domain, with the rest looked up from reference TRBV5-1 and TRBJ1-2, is KAGVTQTPRYLIKTRGQQVTLSCSPISGHRSVSWYQQTPGQGLQFLFEYFSETQRNKGNFPGRFSGRQFSNSRSEMNVSTLELGDSALYLCASSLTWTAQTNYGYTFGSGTRLTVV.